This T cell receptor (beta chain) was identified in a study of blood T cells in healthy people across ages (dated by TCRdb to about 2015). About the full investigation: In model experiments, template switching captured roughly one uniquely barcoded TCR beta cDNA molecule for every two T cells. Age-related changes in TCR beta repertoire diversity were measured in the study by deep sequencing normalized with unique cDNA molecular identifiers. Four age groups were formed from the donors: young (average about 17 years), middle-aged (more than 35), aged (more than 55) and long-lived (more than 75). Two additional independent replicas of 1 million unique cDNA reads from the same blood draw were analyzed for two donors (one aged 18 to 30 and one aged 80 or older). What the study reported, not specific to this receptor: Total diversity estimates from one million sequenced T cells were considered lower bounds and underestimates. As age increased, observed TCR beta diversity per million T cells dropped in a roughly linear way, and a significant reduction was already evident by age about 40. Observed TCR beta diversity correlated strongly with the percentage of naive T cells measured by flow cytometry. Donor CMV infection status was unknown, potentially confounding age-related changes in expanded clonotypes. Bulk unsorted PBMC profiling prevented conclusive comparison of naive and antigen-experienced compartments. Compared with the aged group, more naive CD4+ T cells, fewer expanded clones and increased TCR diversity were shown by the long-lived group, suggesting age selection.

The library was produced with 5' RACE. Sequencing was performed on an Illumina HiSeq 2500. A second PCR of roughly 6 to 12 cycles was run with a J-beta primer mix and a sample-barcoded 5' primer. Each TCR beta cDNA molecule received a unique molecular identifier from a template-switch 5' adaptor carrying 12 random nucleotides. Each sample yielded at least 2.5 million CDR3-containing paired-end reads. All of the RNA was converted into first-strand cDNA using the Mint cDNA synthesis kit, with a TRBC-specific oligonucleotide serving as the primer. Following uracil-DNA glycosylase treatment, a first 18-cycle PCR with universal primers M1SS and BC2_uni_R was performed on all cDNA. The published analysis was carried out like this. Normalization of each sample was performed by random selection of 1 million high-quality reads, each carrying a distinct molecular identifier. Reads sharing molecular identifiers were discarded rather than binned into consensus sequences. CDR3 identification, clonotype clustering and error correction used MiTCR with a Q25 quality threshold and the strictest error-elimination algorithm. Lower-bound total TCR beta diversity was estimated with a nonparametric unseen species model using Euler transformation. Using fastp at Q25 and MiXCR, TCRdb reprocessed the public reads and kept productive beta chains. Entries that share a CDR3 protein sequence are merged under the most common genes and DNA. V and J calls and clone size were set by TCRdb, not the authors. The table for this sample lists fewer than 600,000 distinct CDR3 sequences; roughly a quarter of them were counted only once. About 3.9% of the sample belongs to the ten largest clones.

As to this clonotype: The antigen it binds to is not known. Base qualities are missing; no much larger clone stands one base away.

Systemically healthy Caucasian individuals from Russia, around 38 in total and aged about 6 to 100 years, were included as donors. Around 10 milliliters of peripheral blood were collected from each donor into EDTA-treated Vacutainer tubes. Ficoll-Paque density-gradient centrifugation was used to isolate PBMCs, with at least 7 million per sample. Trizol reagent was used to extract total RNA from the PBMCs, yielding at least 5.5 micrograms per sample. The percentages of naive CD45RAhigh/CD27high T cells were determined by flow cytometry on a PBMC aliquot from every donor. The same data also contributed to another study, on T cells of mothers and their children. The second study's authors report: The donors were nine systemically healthy Caucasian individuals, made up of three mothers and their six children. cDNA synthesis consumed the entire amount of extracted RNA, loaded at around 1.5 ug RNA in each 15 ul reaction. In the second PCR, the M1S primer added sample barcodes and 2-4 random nucleotides. Each mother yielded over 9.5 million TCR beta CDR3 reads and each child 2.5 million to 3 million reads. TCR recombination output is similarly shaped by thymic selection in related and unrelated pairs, with a minor effect exerted by inherited differences. Normalized repertoire overlap was always slightly but never significantly higher in related than unrelated mother-child pairs. No persistent microchimeric T cell clones were detected, at a sensitivity of roughly 93 clones per million clonotypes. To look for features that set related mother-child pairs apart from unrelated individuals, the researchers ran deep NGS to compare the TCR beta repertoires of mothers and children. The mean age was roughly 44 +/- 4 years for the mothers and around 11 +/- 4 years for the children. After adapter ligation with NEBNext reagents, the libraries were sequenced on Illumina HiSeq 2000 with 100+100 nt paired-end reads. To prevent cross-contamination, the mother and child libraries were prepared a month apart and were sequenced in separate runs. Each donor had between about 450,000 and 2,100,000 distinct TCR beta clonotypes identified. Naive TCR beta clonotypes were estimated from low-frequency clonotypes matched to each donor's FACS-determined naive share, without sorting.

The sequence came from a boy aged 2-9 years in good health. Sequencing was done on a sample of blood.

Here the CDR3 is given as CASSLGTHDEQFF. Here is the DNA: TGTGCCAGCAGCCTTGGGACTCACGATGAGCAGTTCTTC. The sequence links TRBV14 to TRBJ2-1; possibly the D gene is TRBD2, per 6 matching bases. The germline V gene yields SGHDN for CDR1 and FVKESK for CDR2. The CDR3, from cysteine to phenylalanine, totals 13 residues. Only CDR3 DNA remains: 39 bases, in frame from the first base. The junction shows trimming of 4 bases on V and 8 bases on J, plus 12 bases between the germline ends.